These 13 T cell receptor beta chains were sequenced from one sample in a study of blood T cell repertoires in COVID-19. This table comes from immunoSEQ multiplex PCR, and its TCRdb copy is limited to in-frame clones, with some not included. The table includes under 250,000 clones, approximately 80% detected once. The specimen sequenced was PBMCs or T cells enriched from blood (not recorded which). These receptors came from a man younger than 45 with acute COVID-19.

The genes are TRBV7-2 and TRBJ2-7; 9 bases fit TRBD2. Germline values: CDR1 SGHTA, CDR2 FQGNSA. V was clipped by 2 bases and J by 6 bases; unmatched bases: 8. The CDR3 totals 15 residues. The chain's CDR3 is CASSLQAGGPAEQYF. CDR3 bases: TGTGCCAGCAGCTTACAGGCGGGGGGGCCTGCCGAGCAGTACTTC.

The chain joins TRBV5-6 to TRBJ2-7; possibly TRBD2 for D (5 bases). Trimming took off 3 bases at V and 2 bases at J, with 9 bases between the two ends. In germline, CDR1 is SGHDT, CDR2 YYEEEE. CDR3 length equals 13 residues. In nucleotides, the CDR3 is TGTGCCAGCAGCTCTGGACTGCCCTACGAGCAGTACTTC. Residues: CASSSGLPYEQYF.

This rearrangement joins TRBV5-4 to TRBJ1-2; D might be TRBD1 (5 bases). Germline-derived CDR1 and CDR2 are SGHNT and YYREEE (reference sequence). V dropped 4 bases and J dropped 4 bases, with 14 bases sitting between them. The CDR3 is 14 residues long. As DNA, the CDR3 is TGTGCCAGCAGCGCCGTGGGGCGGCGCTATGGCTACACCTTC. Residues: CASSAVGRRYGYTF.

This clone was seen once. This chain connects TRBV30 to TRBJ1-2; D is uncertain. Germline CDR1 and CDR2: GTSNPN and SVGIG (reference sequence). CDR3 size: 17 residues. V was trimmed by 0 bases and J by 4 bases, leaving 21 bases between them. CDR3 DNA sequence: TGTGCCTGGAGTGTAGATTCTGCAGGAACACTCTTCTATGGCTACACCTTC. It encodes CAWSVDSAGTLFYGYTF.

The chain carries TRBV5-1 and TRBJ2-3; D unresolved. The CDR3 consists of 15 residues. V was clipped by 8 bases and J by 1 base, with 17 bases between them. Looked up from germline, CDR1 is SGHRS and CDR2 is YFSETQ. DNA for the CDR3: TGCGCCAGTAAAATGGTCTATGGAGGCACAGATACGCAGTATTTT. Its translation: CASKMVYGGTDTQYF.

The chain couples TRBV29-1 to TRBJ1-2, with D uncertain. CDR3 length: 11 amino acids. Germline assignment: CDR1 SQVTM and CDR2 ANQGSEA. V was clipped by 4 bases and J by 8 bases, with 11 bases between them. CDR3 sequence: CSVVEGSGYTF. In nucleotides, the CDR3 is TGCAGCGTTGTCGAGGGATCGGGCTACACCTTC. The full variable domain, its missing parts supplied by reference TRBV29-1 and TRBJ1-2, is SAVISQKPSRDICQRGTSLTIQCQVDSQVTMMFWYRQQPGQSLTLIATANQGSEATYESGFVIDKFPISRPNLTFSTLTVSNMSPEDSSIYLCSVVEGSGYTFGSGTRLTVV.

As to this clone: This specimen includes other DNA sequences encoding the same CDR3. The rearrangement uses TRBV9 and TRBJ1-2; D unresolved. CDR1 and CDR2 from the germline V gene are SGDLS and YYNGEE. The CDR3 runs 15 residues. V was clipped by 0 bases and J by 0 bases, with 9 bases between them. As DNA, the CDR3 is TGTGCCAGCAGCGTAGCCGGGGAGGCTAACTATGGCTACACCTTC. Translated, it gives CASSVAGEANYGYTF.

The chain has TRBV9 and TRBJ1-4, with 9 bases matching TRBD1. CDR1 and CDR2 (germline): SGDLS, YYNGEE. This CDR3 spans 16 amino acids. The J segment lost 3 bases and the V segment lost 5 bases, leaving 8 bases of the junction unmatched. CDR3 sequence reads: CASRKGQGRSNEKLFF. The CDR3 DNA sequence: TGTGCCAGCAGGAAGGGACAGGGAAGGTCTAATGAAAAACTGTTTTTT.

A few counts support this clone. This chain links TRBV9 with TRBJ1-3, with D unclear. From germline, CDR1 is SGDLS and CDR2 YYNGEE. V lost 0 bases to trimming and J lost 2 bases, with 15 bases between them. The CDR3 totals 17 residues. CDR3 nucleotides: TGTGCCAGCAGCGTAGCAGGACTCCATTCTGCTGGAAACACCATATATTTT. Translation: CASSVAGLHSAGNTIYF.

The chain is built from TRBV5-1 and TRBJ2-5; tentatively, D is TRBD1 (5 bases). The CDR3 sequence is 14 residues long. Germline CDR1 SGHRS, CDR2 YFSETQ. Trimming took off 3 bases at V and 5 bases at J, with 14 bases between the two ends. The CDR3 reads CASSSRRGIETQYF. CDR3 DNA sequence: TGCGCCAGCAGCTCCCGTAGGGGTATCGAGACCCAGTACTTC.

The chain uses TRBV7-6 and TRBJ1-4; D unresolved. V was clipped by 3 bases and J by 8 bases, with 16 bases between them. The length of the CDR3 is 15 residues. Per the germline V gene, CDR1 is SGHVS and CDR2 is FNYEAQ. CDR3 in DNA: TGTGCCAGCAGCTTGGGTACCGGGGTTGTGGAAAAACTGTTTTTT. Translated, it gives CASSLGTGVVEKLFF.

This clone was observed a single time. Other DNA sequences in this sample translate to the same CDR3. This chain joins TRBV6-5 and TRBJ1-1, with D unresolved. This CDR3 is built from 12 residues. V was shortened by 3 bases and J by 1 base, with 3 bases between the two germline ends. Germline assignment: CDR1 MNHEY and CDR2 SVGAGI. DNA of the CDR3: TGTGCCAGCAGTTATAGGAACACTGAAGCTTTCTTT. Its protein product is CASSYRNTEAFF.

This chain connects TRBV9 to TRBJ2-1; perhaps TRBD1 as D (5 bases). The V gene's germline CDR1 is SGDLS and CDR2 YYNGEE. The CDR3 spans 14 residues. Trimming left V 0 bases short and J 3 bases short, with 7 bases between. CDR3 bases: TGTGCCAGCAGCGTAGGGGGCAGCTACAATGAGCAGTTCTTC. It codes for CASSVGGSYNEQFF.